This T cell receptor (beta chain) was retrieved from a study of a mutant IDH1 vaccine in newly diagnosed glioma (dated by TCRdb to the early 2020s). As for the study more broadly: In the chemotherapy-containing groups, vaccination started alongside temozolomide cycles, whereas in patients who had radiotherapy alone it started 4-6 weeks after radiotherapy. The approximately 32 treated patients were roughly 62% male and roughly 40% female, with a mean age of about 43 years. Peripheral blood was drawn at six visits: V03 (baseline), V05, V07, V10, V12 and V13. Before enrollment, patients had received standard therapy of radiotherapy alone, temozolomide alone, or radiochemotherapy with temozolomide; most received the combination. Longitudinal TCRB deep sequencing was done for 25 treated patients, wherever samples were available for exploratory analyses. Visit V12 was the week-35 safety follow-up and visit V13 was the week-47 end of study. Results the study describes overall, beyond this receptor: Pseudoprogression seemed to be unrelated to changes in the top peripheral T cell clonotypes found by TCRB sequencing. Selection of PBMC samples for TCRB deep sequencing was based on availability. Across multiple MHC alleles, vaccine-induced immune responses were seen in about 93% of patients. The authors noted that analyses of patient blood samples could not be reproduced because of sample limitations.

Worth noting for this clone: Its specific antigen is unknown. One base away there is no much larger clone; base qualities are not given.

What this sample's time point label stands for: week 35, safety follow-up. Each vaccine dose was 300 ug of a 20-mer mutant IDH1 peptide in Montanide, given subcutaneously with topical imiquimod. Patients received eight vaccinations in weeks 1, 3, 5, 7, 11, 15, 19 and 23, corresponding to visits V03 through V10. All donors had newly diagnosed IDH1-mutant astrocytomas of WHO grade 3 or 4 that showed loss of nuclear ATRX. The samples were drawn from NOA16, a multicentre, single-arm, open-label phase I trial in Germany that tested a mutant IDH1 peptide vaccine in humans for the first time. The DNeasy Blood and Tissue Kit was used to extract genomic DNA from EDTA blood for TCRB sequencing. The library was made by the immunoSEQ multiplex PCR assay. The hsTCRB Kit was used according to the manufacturer's protocol to amplify rearranged TCR beta chain sequences. Sequencing of TCRB libraries was carried out on an Illumina MiSeq. As for how the authors treated the data: The proprietary platform of the kit vendor was used for demultiplexing, trimming and gene mapping. Here the immuneACCESS table is served through TCRdb, limited to in-frame sequences with V and J called. Missing clones are a known gap in these copies; in checked studies unresolved V genes cover under half, and the rest lacks a known reason. V, J and clone size are those of that table, while D and trimming were read from the DNA. Recorded for this sample are more than 60,000 clones; roughly four fifths of them occurred a single time. The ten largest clones add up to over 3.5% of the sample.

Sequenced here: PBMCs, sampled from a glioma patient whose treatment included an IDH1 peptide vaccine. The clonotype was recovered from a man aged 45-65 years with glioma.

For the CDR3, the sequence is CASSESTAGAKLFF. The sequenced DNA: TGTGCCAGCAGTGAATCCACAGCAGGGGCAAAACTGTTTTTT. The chain is made from TRBV6-1 and TRBJ1-4; a weak D assignment points to TRBD1 (6 bases agree). The CDR3 holds 14 amino acids from the cysteine to the phenylalanine. The DNA shown is the 42-base CDR3, in frame from base 1. Based on the germline V gene, the CDR1 and CDR2 sequences are MNHNS and SASEGT. Relative to germline, V is 2 bases shorter and J is 10 bases shorter, with 14 bases between their ends.